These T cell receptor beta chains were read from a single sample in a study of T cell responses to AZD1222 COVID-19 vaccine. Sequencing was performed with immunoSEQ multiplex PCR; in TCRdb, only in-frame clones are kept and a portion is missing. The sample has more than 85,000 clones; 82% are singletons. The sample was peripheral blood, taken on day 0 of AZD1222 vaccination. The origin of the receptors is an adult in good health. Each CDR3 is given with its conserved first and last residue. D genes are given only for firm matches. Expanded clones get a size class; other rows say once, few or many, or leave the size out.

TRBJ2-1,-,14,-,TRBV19,TGTGCCAGTAGTATCGGGGACTCCTACAATGAGCAGTTCTTC,CASSIGDSYNEQFF
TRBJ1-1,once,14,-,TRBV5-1,TGCGCCAGCAGGACTGGGGTGGTGAACACTGAAGCTTTCTTT,CASRTGVVNTEAFF
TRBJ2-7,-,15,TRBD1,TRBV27,TGTGCCAGCAGCCAAGGGACAGGGAAGATGGGGGAGCAGTACTTC,CASSQGTGKMGEQYF
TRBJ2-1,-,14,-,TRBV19,TGTGCCAGTAGTATAGGTCCCTATGAGGGGGGGCAGTTCTTC,CASSIGPYEGGQFF
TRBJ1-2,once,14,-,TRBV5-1,TGCGCCAGCAGCTTGGGGGGGTCGAACTATGGCTACACCTTC,CASSLGGSNYGYTF
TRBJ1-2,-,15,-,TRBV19,TGTGCCAGTTCGATAAACCCCGAGTCGAACTATGGCTACACCTTC,CASSINPESNYGYTF
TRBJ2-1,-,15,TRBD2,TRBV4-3,TGCGCCAGCAGCCAAGGAGCGGGGGATTACAATGAGCAGTTCTTC,CASSQGAGDYNEQFF
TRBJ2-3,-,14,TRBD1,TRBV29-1,TGCAGCGGTGACAGGGATTCTAGCACAGATACGCAGTATTTT,CSGDRDSSTDTQYF
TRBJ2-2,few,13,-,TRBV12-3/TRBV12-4,TGTGCCAGCAGTTTTAGGGGAACCGGGGAGCTGTTTTTT,CASSFRGTGELFF
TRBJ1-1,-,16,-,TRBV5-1,TGCGCCAGCAGCTTGGGAGGGCGGGGGCTTGACACTGAAGCTTTCTTT,CASSLGGRGLDTEAFF
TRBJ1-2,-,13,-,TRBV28,TGTGCCAGCGCAGGGGCTGATCGAGATGGCTACACCTTC,CASAGADRDGYTF
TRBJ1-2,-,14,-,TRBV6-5,TGTGCCAGCACCCCCCAGGGGCTGAGCTATGGCTACACCTTC,CASTPQGLSYGYTF
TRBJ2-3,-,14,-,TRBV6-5,TGTGCCAGCAGTTACTCGTCCCTGTCAGATACGCAGTATTTT,CASSYSSLSDTQYF
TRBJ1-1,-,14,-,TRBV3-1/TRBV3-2,TGTGCCAGCAGCCCGGCGGGTGCAAACACTGAAGCTTTCTTT,CASSPAGANTEAFF
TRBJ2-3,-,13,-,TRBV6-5,TGTGCCAGCAGCTTAGTAAGGACAGATACGCAGTATTTT,CASSLVRTDTQYF
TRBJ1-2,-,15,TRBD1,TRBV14,TGTGCCAGCAGCCTCTACGACAGGGCCTTCTATGGCTACACCTTC,CASSLYDRAFYGYTF
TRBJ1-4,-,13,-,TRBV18,TGTGCCAGCTCACGGGGACGAGCTGAAAAACTGTTTTTT,CASSRGRAEKLFF
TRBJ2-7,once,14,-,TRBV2,TGTGCCAGCAGGGAGGGCCCCAGCTCCTACGAGCAGTACTTC,CASREGPSSYEQYF
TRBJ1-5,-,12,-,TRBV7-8,TGTGCCAGCAGCCCGTATAATCAGCCCCAGCATTTT,CASSPYNQPQHF
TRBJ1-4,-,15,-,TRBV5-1,TGCGCCAGCAGTTCCGGGGTGGCAACTAATGAAAAACTGTTTTTT,CASSSGVATNEKLFF
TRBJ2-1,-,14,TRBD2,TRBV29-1,TGCAGCGTGGGGGGGACTAGCGGATACAATGAGCAGTTCTTC,CSVGGTSGYNEQFF
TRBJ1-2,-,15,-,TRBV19,TGTGCCAGTAGTATAGAGGGGGAAAGTTTTTATGGCTACACCTTC,CASSIEGESFYGYTF
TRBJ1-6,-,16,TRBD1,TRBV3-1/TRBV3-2,TGTGCCAGCAGCCTTGGTCGGACAGGGGGTAATTCACCCCTCCACTTT,CASSLGRTGGNSPLHF
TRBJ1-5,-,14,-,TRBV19,TGTGCCAGTTCCCTGTCCAGGAGCAATCAGCCCCAGCATTTT,CASSLSRSNQPQHF
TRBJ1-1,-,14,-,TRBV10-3,TGTGCCATCAGTGCCGTACAAGGGAACACTGAAGCTTTCTTT,CAISAVQGNTEAFF
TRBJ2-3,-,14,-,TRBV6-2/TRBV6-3,TGTGCCAGCAGTTACCCAGGCGGGACAGATACGCAGTATTTT,CASSYPGGTDTQYF
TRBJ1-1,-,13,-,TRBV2,TGTGCCAGCACCGGGGAGGGGGGCACTGAAGCTTTCTTT,CASTGEGGTEAFF
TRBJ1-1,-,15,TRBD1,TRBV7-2,TGTGCCAGCAGCCCGCCGGGACAGGGTCCCCCCGGAGCTTTCTTT,CASSPPGQGPPGAFF
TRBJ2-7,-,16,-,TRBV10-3,TGTGCCATCAGTGAGTTGGGGGGCCCTAGCTCCTACGAGCAGTACTTC,CAISELGGPSSYEQYF
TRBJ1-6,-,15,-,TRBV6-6,TGTGCCAGCAGTCCACTCGGTATTAATAATTCACCCCTCCACTTT,CASSPLGINNSPLHF
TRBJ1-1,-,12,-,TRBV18,TGTGCCAGCTCACCACAGGGGTCTGAAGCTTTCTTT,CASSPQGSEAFF
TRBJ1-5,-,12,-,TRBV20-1,TGCAGTGCTAGTCAGGGGAATCAGCCCCAGCATTTT,CSASQGNQPQHF
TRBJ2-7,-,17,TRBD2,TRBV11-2,TGTGCCAGCAGCTTAGACGGTTCTAGCGGGGGGGTATACGAGCAGTACTTC,CASSLDGSSGGVYEQYF
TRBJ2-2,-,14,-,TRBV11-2,TGTGCCAGCAGCTTATACCTCAACACCGGGGAGCTGTTTTTT,CASSLYLNTGELFF
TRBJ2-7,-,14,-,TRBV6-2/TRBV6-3,TGTGCCAGCAGTCGACTCCGGGGACTCTACGAGCAGTACTTC,CASSRLRGLYEQYF